A single sample gave rise to the 21 T cell receptor beta chains below, sequenced in a study of T cell repertoires in cytomegalovirus infection (dated by TCRdb to about 2019). Sequencing took place on an Illumina HiSeq 1500. The public reads were quality trimmed at Q25 with fastp and then assembled into clones with MiXCR by TCRdb, keeping productive beta chains. Every CDR3 protein is listed once, alongside the most common genes and DNA of its rows. This sample lists around 540,000 distinct CDR3 sequences; around 30% were detected once. The top ten clones comprise about a sixth of the sample. Their target antigens are unknown. The treatment or condition label for this specimen denotes: in vitro stimulation with specific CMV peptide epitopes to enrich CMV-specific T cells. The sample consisted of cultured PBMCs, taken from culture after CMV antigen stimulation. The receptors were gathered from a human donor in good health (CMV status not recorded). Some clones in this sample may be carry-over from other donors' samples.

The chain has TRBV2 and TRBJ2-1, with D maybe TRBD2 (5 bases). The CDR3 is made up of 16 amino acids. Germline V gene sequence: CDR1 SNHLY, CDR2 FYNNEI. The V end lost 2 bases, the J end lost 0 bases, and 11 bases lay between the germline ends. This CDR3 is CASSEPSYDSYNEQFF. As DNA, the CDR3 is TGTGCCAGCAGTGAACCTAGCTACGACTCCTACAATGAGCAGTTCTTC.

V gene TRBV12-3 or TRBV12-4 combines with J gene TRBJ2-5, with 7 bases lining up with TRBD1. CDR3 size: 14 residues. Trimming took 6 bases from V and 0 from J; bases not matched to a gene: 4. For the CDR3, the DNA is TGTGCCAGCAGCCGGGGACAGCACCAAGAGACCCAGTACTTC. Protein sequence: CASSRGQHQETQYF.

This clonotype was seen many times. The chain has TRBV18 and TRBJ2-3; TRBD2 aligns across 11 bases. The CDR3 is 16 amino acids. V lost 3 bases and J lost 5; bases outside the gene matches: 7. Germline CDR1 and CDR2: KGHSH and LQKENI. CDR3 bases: TGTGCCAGCTCACCCGATGGACTAGCGGGTGGAGATACGCAGTATTTT. It is translated as CASSPDGLAGGDTQYF.

The chain couples TRBV28 to TRBJ2-5; D not certain. The V end lost 7 bases, the J end lost 2 bases, and 17 bases lay between the germline ends. This CDR3 is built from 15 residues. Germline V gene sequence: CDR1 MDHEN, CDR2 SYDVKM. CDR3 in amino acids: CASNFAASLQETQYF. DNA of the CDR3: TGTGCCAGCAATTTCGCAGCCAGCCTTCAAGAGACCCAGTACTTC. The full variable domain, in which reference TRBV28 and TRBJ2-5 provide the parts outside the CDR3, is DVKVTQSSRYLVKRTGEKVFLECVQDMDHENMFWYRQDPGLGLRLIYFSYDVKMKEKGDIPEGYSVSREKKERFSLILESASTNQTSMYLCASNFAASLQETQYFGPGTRLLVL.

A few counts support this clonotype. The chain uses TRBV7-8 and TRBJ2-5; 11 positions agree with TRBD2. Germline V gene lookup returns CDR1 SGHVS and CDR2 FQNEAQ. CDR3 size: 18 residues. V was pared by 5 bases and J by 4 bases, with 15 bases of the junction left unmatched. CDR3 sequence: CASSPTTGLAGLLETQYF. In nucleotides, the CDR3 is TGTGCCAGCAGCCCAACGACAGGACTAGCGGGTTTGTTAGAGACCCAGTACTTC. Complete variable domain (other parts from reference TRBV7-8 and TRBJ2-5): GAGVSQSPRYKVAKRGQDVALRCDPISGHVSLFWYQQALGQGPEFLTYFQNEAQLDKSGLPSDRFFAERPEGSVSTLKIQRTQQEDSAVYLCASSPTTGLAGLLETQYFGPGTRLLVL.

The chain joins TRBV7-9 to TRBJ2-3, with D possibly being TRBD1 (6 bases). The CDR3 contains 18 residues. V lost 4 bases and J 1 base, leaving 21 bases between the germline ends. Looked up from germline, CDR1 is SEHNR and CDR2 is FQNEAQ (reference sequence). CDR3 sequence reads: CASSSGSGVGGGTDTQYF. The CDR3 DNA reads as TGTGCCAGCAGCTCGGGTTCAGGGGTCGGAGGAGGCACAGATACGCAGTATTTT.

The V gene is TRBV5-6, the J gene TRBJ1-6; D ambiguous. The CDR3 runs to 15 residues. Germline assignment: CDR1 SGHDT and CDR2 YYEEEE. Trimming removed 1 base from V and 7 bases from J, with 12 bases in between. The CDR3 here is CASSLRERLNSPLHF. As DNA, the CDR3 is TGTGCCAGCAGCTTGAGGGAACGGTTGAATTCACCCCTCCACTTT.

In its sample, this clonotype was seen a few times. The CDR3 nucleotides read TGTGCCAGCAGCTTACGACTAGCGGGAGATGGGGAGCTGTTTTTT. Translation: CASSLRLAGDGELFF. The chain couples TRBV7-2 to TRBJ2-2; 12 bases match TRBD2. Germline CDR1 reads SGHTA; CDR2 reads FQGNSA. The CDR3 loop spans 15 amino acids. V lost 2 bases and J lost 8; bases outside the gene matches: 3.

The rearrangement joins TRBV5-1 to TRBJ1-6, with D possibly being TRBD1 (6 bases). The CDR3 totals 15 residues. Trimming removed 4 bases at V and 9 bases at J, with 17 bases between. Germline CDR1 is SGHRS and CDR2 is YFSETQ. The CDR3 DNA reads as TGCGCCAGCAGCCCCGAGGACAGCCTAACTTCACCCCTCCACTTT. This translates into CASSPEDSLTSPLHF. The full variable domain, its missing parts supplied by reference TRBV5-1 and TRBJ1-6, is KAGVTQTPRYLIKTRGQQVTLSCSPISGHRSVSWYQQTPGQGLQFLFEYFSETQRNKGNFPGRFSGRQFSNSRSEMNVSTLELGDSALYLCASSPEDSLTSPLHFGNGTRLTVT.

This clonotype has only a few counts. The chain uses TRBV2 and TRBJ2-2; D is unclear. The V end was cut by 6 bases, the J end by 3 bases, with 8 bases between. CDR3 size: 13 residues. Germline values: CDR1 SNHLY, CDR2 FYNNEI. CDR3 region: CASSMGYTGELFF. CDR3 nucleotides: TGTGCCAGCAGCATGGGGTACACCGGGGAGCTGTTTTTT.

Ten or more counts support this clonotype. The rearrangement uses TRBV7-2 and TRBJ2-1, with D possibly matching TRBD2 (5 bases). The V end was cut by 1 base, the J end by 4 bases, with 14 bases between. The germline gives CDR1 SGHTA, CDR2 FQGNSA. The CDR3 covers 16 residues. The CDR3 sequence: CASSLDSGTIYNEQFF. Here the CDR3 DNA reads TGTGCCAGCAGCTTAGACAGCGGAACAATTTACAATGAGCAGTTCTTC.

Of note for this clonotype: A junction end diverges from the germline sequence, so it may reflect a read error. V gene TRBV7-8 combines with J gene TRBJ2-5, with D unresolved. CDR1 is SGHVS and CDR2 is FQNEAQ in the germline V gene. This CDR3 spans 11 amino acids. The CDR3 DNA follows: TGTGCCAGCAGCTTAGTACATGATATTAGGTTC. Its protein product is CASSLVHDIRF.

The J gene is TRBJ2-5, the V gene TRBV5-6; unclear D gene. CDR3 length: 15 amino acids. From germline, CDR1 is SGHDT and CDR2 YYEEEE. V gave up 1 base and J gave up 5 bases, with 15 bases separating them. The CDR3 here is CASSLLQQPGETQYF. The DNA for the CDR3 is TGTGCCAGCAGCTTGCTTCAACAGCCTGGGGAGACCCAGTACTTC.

This clonotype was seen only once. CDR3 loop: CASSPSGSGVGLTDTQYF. CDR3 nucleotides: TGTGCCAGTAGTCCTAGCGGGAGTGGAGTGGGCTTAACAGATACGCAGTATTTT. The J gene is TRBJ2-3, the V gene TRBV19; 10 bases are a match to TRBD2. Germline trimming cut 5 bases from V and 3 bases from J; bases unmatched to any gene: 14. The CDR3 is 18 amino acids. The germline V gene has CDR1 LNHDA and CDR2 SQIVND (reference sequence).

Concerning this clonotype itself: The junction departs from the called germline gene at one end, perhaps through a read error. The chain uses TRBV7-9 and TRBJ2-7; D is ambiguous. The CDR3 is 11 amino acids. Per the germline V gene, CDR1 is SEHNR and CDR2 is FQNEAQ (reference sequence). The CDR3 coding sequence is TGTGCCAGCAGCTTAGGAAACATGGAAGACTTC. This gives the protein CASSLGNMEDF.

This clonotype was recorded a few times. V is TRBV6-6 and J is TRBJ1-5, with D unclear. The CDR3 runs to 13 residues. Per the germline V gene, CDR1 is MNHNY and CDR2 is SVGAGI (reference sequence). V was trimmed by 0 bases and J by 11 bases, leaving 11 bases between them. The CDR3 spells CASSYSRVYAQHF. The CDR3 DNA is TGTGCCAGCAGTTACTCGAGGGTATACGCCCAGCATTTT.

This chain links TRBV27 with TRBJ2-5, with no clear D. This CDR3 spans 15 amino acids. CDR1 MNHEY and CDR2 SMNVEV come from the germline V gene (reference sequence). Trimming pared 4 bases from V and 2 bases from J, leaving 14 bases between. CDR3 DNA: TGTGCCAGCAGTTCACAACCAACAAAGCAAGAGACCCAGTACTTC. This codes for CASSSQPTKQETQYF.

The chain has TRBV19 and TRBJ1-5; TRBD1 matches at 7 bases. The CDR3 covers 15 residues. Germline CDR1 is LNHDA and CDR2 is SQIVND (reference sequence). V lost 5 bases and J lost 6; bases outside the gene matches: 10. The CDR3 here is CASSDSPRGSQPQHF. CDR3 DNA sequence: TGTGCCAGTAGTGACTCCCCCAGGGGGTCTCAGCCCCAGCATTTT.

The J gene is TRBJ1-5, the V gene TRBV28; TRBD1 aligns across 7 bases. With V trimmed by 0 bases and J by 0 bases, 8 bases remained unmatched. CDR3 size: 18 residues. Germline V gene sequence: CDR1 MDHEN, CDR2 SYDVKM. The chain's CDR3 is CASSLWSTGAYSNQPQHF. The CDR3 bases are TGTGCCAGCAGTTTATGGTCAACAGGGGCCTATAGCAATCAGCCCCAGCATTTT. The whole variable domain, filled in from reference TRBV28 and TRBJ1-5, reads DVKVTQSSRYLVKRTGEKVFLECVQDMDHENMFWYRQDPGLGLRLIYFSYDVKMKEKGDIPEGYSVSREKKERFSLILESASTNQTSMYLCASSLWSTGAYSNQPQHFGDGTRLSIL.

This clonotype has just a few counts. This sequence joins TRBV7-2 and TRBJ2-3, with TRBD1 matching over 8 bases. The CDR3 sequence is 17 residues long. Germline loops: CDR1 SGHTA, CDR2 FQGNSA. Trimming cost V 2 bases and J 1 base; bases outside gene matches: 8. This chain's CDR3 is CASSLYNRGIRTDTQYF. DNA of the CDR3: TGTGCCAGCAGCTTATACAACAGGGGGATCCGCACAGATACGCAGTATTTT.

The chain combines TRBV20-1 with TRBJ1-1; no clear D gene. The V gene lost 1 base and the J gene lost 5 bases, with 5 bases spanning the gap. The CDR3 extends over 11 amino acids. Germline V gene data show CDR1 as DFQATT and CDR2 as SNEGSKA (reference sequence). In nucleotides, the CDR3 is TGCAGTGCTAGAGGACGAACTGAAGCTTTCTTT. This gives the protein CSARGRTEAFF.